This T cell receptor beta chain was observed in a study of STAT5B mutations in CD4+ large granular lymphocyte leukemia. This clone was observed a few times. Using immunoSEQ multiplex PCR, the repertoire was profiled, and TCRdb retains in-frame clones only, with some absent. The sample gives tens of thousands of clones, 72% of which show up once; roughly 2% is in the top ten. Sequenced sample: CD4+ T cells from blood buffy coats. The clonotype originates from a human donor in good health.

CDR3 loop: CASSPRENTEAFF. The CDR3 DNA is TGTGCCAGTAGCCCCCGGGAGAACACTGAAGCTTTCTTT. The genes are TRBV19 and TRBJ1-1; D is undetermined. Deletions cut 6 bases from V and 1 base from J, with 9 bases between. The germline CDR1 and CDR2 sequences are LNHDA and SQIVND (reference sequence). The CDR3 length is 13 residues.